Each of the 7 T cell receptor beta chains below was sequenced from the same sample in a study of early stage breast cancer tumors. The data were produced by immunoSEQ multiplex PCR, yet TCRdb's version contains in-frame clones alone and is incomplete. The sample consists of roughly 56,000 clones, roughly 80% of them appearing once. Sequencing was carried out using blood. The receptors here all came from a person aged 25 to 39 with breast cancer.

The rearrangement joins TRBV19 to TRBJ2-7; 14 bases are shared with TRBD2. V dropped 3 bases and J dropped 4; count of bases not matched to a gene: 5. The CDR3 extends over 16 amino acids. The germline CDR1 and CDR2 sequences are LNHDA and SQIVND (reference sequence). CDR3 nucleotide sequence: TGTGCCAGTAGTATGTCCGGGACTAGCGGGAGTTACGAGCAGTACTTC. Amino acids: CASSMSGTSGSYEQYF.

The chain uses TRBV6-1 and TRBJ2-3; 11 nucleotides line up with TRBD2. Germline V CDR1 and CDR2: MNHNS, SASEGT. The CDR3 runs to 17 residues. V shed 4 bases and J 2 bases; nucleotides not matched to a gene: 8. The CDR3 loop is CASSVTGLAAFTDTQYF. The DNA of the CDR3 is TGTGCCAGCAGTGTCACGGGACTAGCGGCGTTCACAGATACGCAGTATTTT.

This clone was seen just once. The gene calls are TRBV5-8 and TRBJ1-2; a possible D gene is TRBD1 (5 bases). CDR3 length: 14 amino acids. V lost 1 base to trimming and J lost 1 base, with 8 bases between them. Germline V gene sequence: CDR1 SGHTS, CDR2 YDEGEE. The CDR3 region is CASSLSGLNYGYTF. CDR3 DNA: TGTGCCAGCAGCTTGTCGGGGCTTAACTATGGCTACACCTTC.

The chain has TRBV20-1 and TRBJ2-1; D remains ambiguous. V lost 4 bases, J lost 7 bases, and 5 bases lay in between. The CDR3 spans 10 residues. Germline V lookup: CDR1 DFQATT, CDR2 SNEGSKA (reference sequence). The CDR3 sequence is CSAMRNEQFF. CDR3 DNA: TGCAGTGCTATGAGGAATGAGCAGTTCTTC.

The genes are TRBV5-6 and TRBJ2-1; possible D gene TRBD1, 6 bases. Germline V gene lookup returns CDR1 SGHDT and CDR2 YYEEEE. CDR3 length: 16 amino acids. Trimming cost V 2 bases and J 0 bases, with 12 bases left between them. This CDR3 reads CASSFWGHNSYNEQFF. In DNA, the CDR3 is TGTGCCAGCAGCTTCTGGGGACATAACTCCTACAATGAGCAGTTCTTC. The complete variable domain, with remaining parts taken from reference TRBV5-6 and TRBJ2-1, reads DAGVTQSPTHLIKTRGQQVTLRCSPKSGHDTVSWYQQALGQGPQFIFQYYEEEERQRGNFPDRFSGHQFPNYSSELNVNALLLGDSALYLCASSFWGHNSYNEQFFGPGTRLTVL.

This chain joins TRBV14 and TRBJ2-1; D ambiguous. There are 13 residues in the CDR3. Germline V CDR1 and CDR2: SGHDN, FVKESK. The ends were cut back, 7 bases at V and 8 bases at J, with 15 bases in the middle. This chain's CDR3 is CASIPATQHEQFF. CDR3 nucleotide sequence: TGTGCCAGCATCCCGGCTACCCAGCATGAGCAGTTCTTC.

This rearrangement joins TRBV19 to TRBJ1-5; 8 bases are a match to TRBD1. The V gene end was trimmed by 5 bases and the J gene end by 0 bases; junction bases not matched to a gene: 6. Germline values: CDR1 LNHDA, CDR2 SQIVND (reference sequence). The CDR3 spans 16 residues. The chain's CDR3 is CASSGQGPYSNQPQHF. The CDR3 nucleotides read TGTGCCAGTAGTGGACAGGGTCCTTATAGCAATCAGCCCCAGCATTTT.